The rows below give T cell receptor beta chains drawn from one sample of a study of T-cell reconstitution after alpha-beta-depleted transplantation in children. A single record per CDR3 protein comes from TCRdb applying MiXCR to the PCR reads. The table has about 420,000 distinct CDR3 sequences, 11% seen once. The sequenced sample was PBMCs from the stem cell graft donor, obtained from the stem cell graft. These receptors all come from a human donor who donated a stem cell graft to a child with acute myeloid leukemia. Both conserved end residues are part of each CDR3. The D gene is left open where the match is weak. Part of the rows lack a size; the others show once, few, many or a class for expanded clones.

v_call: TRBV29-1
clone_size: many
d_call: TRBD2
j_call: TRBJ2-1
cdr3_nt: TGCAGCGTTGAGTGGGGACGGACTAGCGAGTACAATGAGCAGTTCTTC
cdr3_aa: CSVEWGRTSEYNEQFF

v_call: TRBV4-2
clone_size: NA
d_call: TRBD1
j_call: TRBJ1-1
cdr3_nt: TGTGCCAGCAGCCACGGACAGGGGTACACTGAAGCTTTCTTT
cdr3_aa: CASSHGQGYTEAFF

v_call: TRBV7-8
clone_size: few
d_call: TRBD1
j_call: TRBJ2-2
cdr3_nt: TGTGCCAGCAGCTTAACCCCCGGGACAGGGATTGGTATCACCGGGGAGCTGTTTTTT
cdr3_aa: CASSLTPGTGIGITGELFF

v_call: TRBV10-3
clone_size: NA
d_call: NA
j_call: TRBJ2-5
cdr3_nt: TGTGCCATCAGTAGAACAGGGAGCCAAGAGACCCAGTACTTC
cdr3_aa: CAISRTGSQETQYF

v_call: TRBV11-2
clone_size: many
d_call: NA
j_call: TRBJ2-6
cdr3_nt: TGTGCCAGCAGCTTAGGACGGACTTCTGGGGCCAACGTCCTGACTTTC
cdr3_aa: CASSLGRTSGANVLTF

v_call: TRBV20-1
clone_size: few
d_call: TRBD2
j_call: TRBJ2-3
cdr3_nt: TGCAGTGCTAGCCAATTCGGGACTAGCGGGGGCACAGATACGCAGTATTTT
cdr3_aa: CSASQFGTSGGTDTQYF

v_call: TRBV7-3
clone_size: NA
d_call: NA
j_call: TRBJ1-1
cdr3_nt: TGTGCCAGCAGCCCCCTCGGGGGCCCAGCTTTCTTT
cdr3_aa: CASSPLGGPAFF

v_call: TRBV2
clone_size: NA
d_call: TRBD2
j_call: TRBJ2-3
cdr3_nt: TGTGCCAGCGGGAGGACTAGCGGGGTCACAGATACGCAGTATTTT
cdr3_aa: CASGRTSGVTDTQYF

v_call: TRBV20-1
clone_size: NA
d_call: NA
j_call: TRBJ2-2
cdr3_nt: TGCAGTGCTCGTACTACAGGGCCGCCGAACACCGGGGAGCTGTTTTTC
cdr3_aa: CSARTTGPPNTGELFF

v_call: TRBV5-4
clone_size: many
d_call: NA
j_call: TRBJ2-5
cdr3_nt: TGTGCCAGCAGCTTGGCCGACCAAGAGACCCAGTACTTC
cdr3_aa: CASSLADQETQYF